Listed below are T cell receptor beta chains from one sample, sequenced in a study of tumor-infiltrating lymphocytes in primary liver carcinoma. TCRdb re-derived calls from the multiplex PCR reads in MiXCR, one entry per CDR3 protein. In the table there are about 320,000 distinct CDR3 sequences, 55% to 65% of which are singletons. The material sequenced was peripheral blood. The receptors originated from a man aged 40-49 years with primary liver carcinoma and hepatitis B virus infection. The CDR3 runs from the conserved cysteine through the conserved F or W. The D gene is left open where the match is weak. Clone size appears in some rows only: once, few, many, or a class for an expanded clone.

D	size	V	J	DNA	CDR3
TRBD1	many	TRBV11-3	TRBJ1-1	TGTGCCAGCAGCCCCGGGAGGGGGCGGGCGAATGAAGCTTTCTTT	CASSPGRGRANEAFF
NA	NA	TRBV11-2	TRBJ1-1	TGTGCCAGCAGATTTGGGGACGCTGAAGCTTTCTTT	CASRFGDAEAFF
NA	NA	TRBV2	TRBJ2-7	TGTGTCAGCAGTGCCCTCAGCGACGAGCAGTACTTC	CVSSALSDEQYF
TRBD2	NA	TRBV6-5	TRBJ2-1	TGTGCCGGCAGTTTTTCTACCAGCGGGAGGGTTTTAGGCGAGCAGTTCTTC	CAGSFSTSGRVLGEQFF
NA	NA	TRBV4-1	TRBJ2-7	TGCGTCAGCAGCCAAGAGGGGTTCCGATCGGACGAGCAGTACTTC	CVSSQEGFRSDEQYF
NA	NA	TRBV28	TRBJ2-7	TGTGCCAGCAGCTCCTCCCACTACGAGCAGTACTTC	CASSSSHYEQYF
TRBD1	NA	TRBV7-9	TRBJ2-1	TGTGCCAGCAGCTTAGCCTACAGGGGTAGTAAGCTCTTC	CASSLAYRGSKLF
NA	NA	TRBV7-9	TRBJ2-1	TGTGCCAGCAGCTCGTTTAGCAGCCTTGAGCAGTTCTTC	CASSSFSSLEQFF
NA	NA	TRBV5-6	TRBJ2-2	TGTGCCAGCAGCCAAGATCAGGCGAGAGGGGGACCCGGGGAGCTGTTTTTT	CASSQDQARGGPGELFF
TRBD1	many	TRBV4-1	TRBJ2-6	TGCGCCAGCAGCCAACCGGGACAGGGTGTCGGAGGGGCCAACGTCCTGACTTTC	CASSQPGQGVGGANVLTF
NA	NA	TRBV30	TRBJ1-2	TGTGCCTGGAAAGACGGGGGGCTCTATGGCTACACCTTC	CAWKDGGLYGYTF
TRBD1	few	TRBV30	TRBJ1-1	TGTGCCTACGGACAGGGGCAGGCTTTCTTT	CAYGQGQAFF
TRBD2	many	TRBV11-2	TRBJ2-3	TGTGCCAGCAGCTTGGGGGTAGCGGGAGAGGCGGCAGATACGCAGTATTTT	CASSLGVAGEAADTQYF
NA	NA	TRBV5-1	TRBJ2-2	TGCGCCAGCAGCTTGTACCAGAACACCGGGGAGCTGTTTTTT	CASSLYQNTGELFF
TRBD1	few	TRBV7-9	TRBJ1-4	TGTGCCAGCAGCAAAAGGGGGCTCGGGGAAAAACTGTTTTTT	CASSKRGLGEKLFF
TRBD1	many	TRBV6-5	TRBJ2-1	TGTGCCAGCAGTTTACAGGGGGCGAGCAATGAGCAGTTCTTC	CASSLQGASNEQFF
TRBD2	NA	TRBV7-8	TRBJ2-3	TGTACCAGCAGCCTCCGGACTAGCGGGGGTCACCGCACAGATACGCAGTATTTT	CTSSLRTSGGHRTDTQYF
TRBD2	many	TRBV4-2	TRBJ2-2	TGTGCCAGCAGCCAAGATCTGAGCGGGAGGGCCGTAGCCGGGGAGCTGTTTTTT	CASSQDLSGRAVAGELFF
NA	NA	TRBV12-3/TRBV12-4	TRBJ1-1	TGTGCCAGCAGTTTAGCGCACGGGGGGGACACTGAAGCTTTCTTT	CASSLAHGGDTEAFF
NA	once	TRBV19	TRBJ2-2	TGTGTCAGTAGTTGGGACTCAGACATCGGGGAGCTGTTTTTT	CVSSWDSDIGELFF
NA	many	TRBV4-1	TRBJ2-7	TGCGCCAGCAGCCCGACTAGTGCAGGGGGCTACGAGCAGTACTTC	CASSPTSAGGYEQYF
TRBD2	NA	TRBV4-3	TRBJ2-5	TGCGCCAGCAGCCAATCCATAGCGGTAACGGGAGGGAGGGAGATCCAGTACTTC	CASSQSIAVTGGREIQYF
NA	few	TRBV5-1	TRBJ2-5	TGCGCCAGCGGCTTACAAGAGACCCAGTACTTC	CASGLQETQYF
NA	many	TRBV6-5	TRBJ1-6	TGTGCCAGCAGTTACGGCCAGGGCCCCTCACCCCTCCACTTT	CASSYGQGPSPLHF
NA	NA	TRBV28	TRBJ2-7	TGTGCCAACAGGGCCGTGGACGTCTACGAGCAGTACTTC	CANRAVDVYEQYF
TRBD2	few	TRBV5-4	TRBJ2-2	TGTGCCACCGGAGGGGCGGGCAGCGGGATTTACACCGGGGAGCTGTTTTTT	CATGGAGSGIYTGELFF
TRBD2	many	TRBV29-1	TRBJ2-1	TGCAGCGCCCAAAAAGGGGCGGGAGATATGGGTCTCTACAATGAGCAGTTCTTC	CSAQKGAGDMGLYNEQFF
TRBD1	NA	TRBV6-6	TRBJ2-7	TGTGTCAGCAGTTCACCGGGACAGGGGGTTTACGAGCAGTACTTC	CVSSSPGQGVYEQYF
NA	NA	TRBV5-5	TRBJ2-3	TGTGCCAGCAGTCTAGATACTGAAGATACGCAGTATTTT	CASSLDTEDTQYF
NA	few	TRBV5-6	TRBJ2-7	TGTGCCAGCAGCTTGTACGATGAGGGATGGCGGCACGAGCAGTACTTC	CASSLYDEGWRHEQYF
TRBD1	many	TRBV12-3/TRBV12-4	TRBJ2-2	TGTGCCAGCAGGCCCACAGGGGGCGGCGCCGGGGAGCTGTTTTTT	CASRPTGGGAGELFF
TRBD1	few	TRBV10-3	TRBJ2-7	TGTGCCATCAGTGACCCCGGGACAGGGGACGGTTACGAGCAGTACTTC	CAISDPGTGDGYEQYF
TRBD1	NA	TRBV11-2	TRBJ2-3	TGTGCCGGCAGCGTGATCAGGGGGCCTGGCACAGATACGCAATATTTT	CAGSVIRGPGTDTQYF